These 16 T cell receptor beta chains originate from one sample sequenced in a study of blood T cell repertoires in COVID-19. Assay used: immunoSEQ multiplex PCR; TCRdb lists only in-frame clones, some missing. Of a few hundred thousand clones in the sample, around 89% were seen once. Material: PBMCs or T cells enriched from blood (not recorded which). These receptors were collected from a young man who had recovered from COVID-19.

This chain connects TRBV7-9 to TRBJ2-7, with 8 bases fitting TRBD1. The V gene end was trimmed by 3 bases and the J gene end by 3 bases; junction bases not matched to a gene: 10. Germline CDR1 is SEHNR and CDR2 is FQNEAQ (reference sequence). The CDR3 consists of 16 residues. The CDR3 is CASSLDRALLDYEQYF. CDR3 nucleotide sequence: TGTGCCAGCAGCTTGGACAGGGCACTACTGGACTACGAGCAGTACTTC. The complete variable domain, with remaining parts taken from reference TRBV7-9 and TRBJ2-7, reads DTGVSQNPRHKITKRGQNVTFRCDPISEHNRLYWYRQTLGQGPEFLTYFQNEAQLEKSRLLSDRFSAERPKGSFSTLEIQRTEQGDSAMYLCASSLDRALLDYEQYFGPGTRLTVT.

CDR3 region: CTSSHRLAGGPNEQFF. CDR3 sequence (DNA): TGCACCAGCAGCCATAGACTAGCGGGGGGGCCAAATGAGCAGTTCTTC. The chain combines TRBV1 with TRBJ2-1; the D segment call TRBD2 is taken from the table without a DNA check. TRBV1 is a recognized pseudogene. The length of the CDR3 is 16 residues.

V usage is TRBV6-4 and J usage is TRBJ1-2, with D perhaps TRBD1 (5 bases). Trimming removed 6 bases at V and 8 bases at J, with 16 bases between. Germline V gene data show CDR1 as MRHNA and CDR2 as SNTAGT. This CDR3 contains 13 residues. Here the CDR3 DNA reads TGTGCCAGCAGCCGGGAGGGGACGTTAGGCTACACCTTC. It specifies CASSREGTLGYTF.

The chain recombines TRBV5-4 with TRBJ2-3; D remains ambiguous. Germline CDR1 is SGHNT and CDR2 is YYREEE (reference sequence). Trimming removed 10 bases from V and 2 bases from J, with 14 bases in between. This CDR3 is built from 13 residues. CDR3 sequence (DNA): TGTGCCTCCTCACTGAGGTTCACAGATACGCAGTATTTT. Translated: CASSLRFTDTQYF.

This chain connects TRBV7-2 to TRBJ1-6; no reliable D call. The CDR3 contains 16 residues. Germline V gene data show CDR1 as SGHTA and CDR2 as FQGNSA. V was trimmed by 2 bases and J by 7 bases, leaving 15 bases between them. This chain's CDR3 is CASSLTVTGGNSPLHF. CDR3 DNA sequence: TGTGCCAGCAGCTTAACGGTGACCGGAGGAAATTCACCCCTCCACTTT.

CDR3 protein: CASSIVGHRDYGYTF. CDR3 DNA sequence: TGTGCCAGTAGTATAGTTGGACACAGGGACTATGGCTACACCTTC. The chain links TRBV19 to TRBJ1-2, with a possible D match to TRBD1 (6 bases). Trimming pared 1 base from V and 3 bases from J, leaving 12 bases between. In germline, CDR1 is LNHDA, CDR2 SQIVND (reference sequence). The CDR3 has 15 residues.

CDR3 sequence: CASSLRTGDADTQYF. The DNA of the CDR3 is TGTGCCAGCTCCCTGAGGACAGGGGACGCAGATACGCAGTATTTT. The chain employs TRBV18 and TRBJ2-3; TRBD1 matches 9 bases. Germline CDR1 reads KGHSH; CDR2 reads LQKENI. The CDR3 covers 15 residues. Trimming removed 6 bases from V and 4 bases from J; junction bases left unmatched: 8. Full variable domain (outside the CDR3, taken from reference TRBV18 and TRBJ2-3): NAGVMQNPRHLVRRRGQEARLRCSPMKGHSHVYWYRQLPEEGLKFMVYLQKENIIDESGMPKERFSAEFPKEGPSILRIQQVVRGDSAAYFCASSLRTGDADTQYFGPGTRLTVL.

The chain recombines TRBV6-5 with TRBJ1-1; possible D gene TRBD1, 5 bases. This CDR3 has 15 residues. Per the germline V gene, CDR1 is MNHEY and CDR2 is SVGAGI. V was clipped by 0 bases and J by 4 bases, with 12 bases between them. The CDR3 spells CASSYSPGLSTEAFF. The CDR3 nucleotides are TGTGCCAGCAGTTACTCTCCAGGGTTATCCACTGAAGCTTTCTTT.

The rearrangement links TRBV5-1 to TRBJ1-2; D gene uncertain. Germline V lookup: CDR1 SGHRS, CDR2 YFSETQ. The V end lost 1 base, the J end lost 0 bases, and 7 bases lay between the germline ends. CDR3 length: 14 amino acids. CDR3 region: CASSLSRSNYGYTF. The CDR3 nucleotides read TGCGCCAGCAGCTTGTCGCGTTCTAACTATGGCTACACCTTC.

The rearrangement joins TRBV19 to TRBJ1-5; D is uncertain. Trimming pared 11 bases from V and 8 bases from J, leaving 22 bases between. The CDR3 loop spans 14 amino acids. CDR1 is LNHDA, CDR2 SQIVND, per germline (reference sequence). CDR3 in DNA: TGTGCCTCCCGGAGAGGTCCGGGTACGGAGCCCCAGCATTTT. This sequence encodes CASRRGPGTEPQHF. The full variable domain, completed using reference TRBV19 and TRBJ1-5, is DGGITQSPKYLFRKEGQNVTLSCEQNLNHDAMYWYRQDPGQGLRLIYYSQIVNDFQKGDIAEGYSVSREKKESFPLTVTSAQKNPTAFYLCASRRGPGTEPQHFGDGTRLSIL.

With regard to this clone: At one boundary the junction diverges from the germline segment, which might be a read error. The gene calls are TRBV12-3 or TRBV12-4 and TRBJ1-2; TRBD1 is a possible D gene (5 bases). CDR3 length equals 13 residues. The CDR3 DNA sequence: TGTGCCAGCAGCCTCGGACACGTCTATGGCTGCACCTTC. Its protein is CASSLGHVYGCTF.

This chain's CDR3 is CSAQGRYGYTF. Written as DNA, the CDR3 is TGCAGCGCACAGGGACGGTATGGCTACACCTTC. V and J are TRBV29-1 and TRBJ1-2; possibly TRBD1 for D (6 bases). CDR3 size: 11 residues. Trimming cost V 7 bases and J 5 bases, with 11 bases left between them. The germline V gene has CDR1 SQVTM and CDR2 ANQGSEA. The full variable domain, with the rest looked up from reference TRBV29-1 and TRBJ1-2, is SAVISQKPSRDICQRGTSLTIQCQVDSQVTMMFWYRQQPGQSLTLIATANQGSEATYESGFVIDKFPISRPNLTFSTLTVSNMSPEDSSIYLCSAQGRYGYTFGSGTRLTVV.

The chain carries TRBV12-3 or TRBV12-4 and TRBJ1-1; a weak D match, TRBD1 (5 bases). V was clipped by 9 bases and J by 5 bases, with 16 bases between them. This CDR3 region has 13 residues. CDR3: CASATGIKTEAFF. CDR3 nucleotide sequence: TGTGCCAGTGCCACAGGAATAAAAACTGAAGCTTTCTTT.

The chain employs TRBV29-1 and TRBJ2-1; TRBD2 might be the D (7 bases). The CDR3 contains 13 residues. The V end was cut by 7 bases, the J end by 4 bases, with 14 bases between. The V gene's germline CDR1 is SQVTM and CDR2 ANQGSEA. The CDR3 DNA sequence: TGCAGCGGGGGGGCGGGGGCTTACAATGAGCAGTTCTTC. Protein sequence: CSGGAGAYNEQFF.

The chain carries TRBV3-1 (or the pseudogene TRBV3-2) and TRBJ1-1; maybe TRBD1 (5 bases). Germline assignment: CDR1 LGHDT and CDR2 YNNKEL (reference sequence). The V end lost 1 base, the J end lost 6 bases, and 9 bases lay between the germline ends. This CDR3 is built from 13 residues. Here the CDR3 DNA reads TGTGCCAGCAGCCAAGTAGACAGCTCTGAAGCTTTCTTT. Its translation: CASSQVDSSEAFF.

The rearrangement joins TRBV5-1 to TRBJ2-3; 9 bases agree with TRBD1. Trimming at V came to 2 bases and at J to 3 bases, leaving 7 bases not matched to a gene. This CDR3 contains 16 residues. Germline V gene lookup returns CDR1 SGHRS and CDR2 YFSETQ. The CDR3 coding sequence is TGCGCCAGCAGCTTTGCGGGACAGGGTATGACAGATACGCAGTATTTT. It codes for CASSFAGQGMTDTQYF.